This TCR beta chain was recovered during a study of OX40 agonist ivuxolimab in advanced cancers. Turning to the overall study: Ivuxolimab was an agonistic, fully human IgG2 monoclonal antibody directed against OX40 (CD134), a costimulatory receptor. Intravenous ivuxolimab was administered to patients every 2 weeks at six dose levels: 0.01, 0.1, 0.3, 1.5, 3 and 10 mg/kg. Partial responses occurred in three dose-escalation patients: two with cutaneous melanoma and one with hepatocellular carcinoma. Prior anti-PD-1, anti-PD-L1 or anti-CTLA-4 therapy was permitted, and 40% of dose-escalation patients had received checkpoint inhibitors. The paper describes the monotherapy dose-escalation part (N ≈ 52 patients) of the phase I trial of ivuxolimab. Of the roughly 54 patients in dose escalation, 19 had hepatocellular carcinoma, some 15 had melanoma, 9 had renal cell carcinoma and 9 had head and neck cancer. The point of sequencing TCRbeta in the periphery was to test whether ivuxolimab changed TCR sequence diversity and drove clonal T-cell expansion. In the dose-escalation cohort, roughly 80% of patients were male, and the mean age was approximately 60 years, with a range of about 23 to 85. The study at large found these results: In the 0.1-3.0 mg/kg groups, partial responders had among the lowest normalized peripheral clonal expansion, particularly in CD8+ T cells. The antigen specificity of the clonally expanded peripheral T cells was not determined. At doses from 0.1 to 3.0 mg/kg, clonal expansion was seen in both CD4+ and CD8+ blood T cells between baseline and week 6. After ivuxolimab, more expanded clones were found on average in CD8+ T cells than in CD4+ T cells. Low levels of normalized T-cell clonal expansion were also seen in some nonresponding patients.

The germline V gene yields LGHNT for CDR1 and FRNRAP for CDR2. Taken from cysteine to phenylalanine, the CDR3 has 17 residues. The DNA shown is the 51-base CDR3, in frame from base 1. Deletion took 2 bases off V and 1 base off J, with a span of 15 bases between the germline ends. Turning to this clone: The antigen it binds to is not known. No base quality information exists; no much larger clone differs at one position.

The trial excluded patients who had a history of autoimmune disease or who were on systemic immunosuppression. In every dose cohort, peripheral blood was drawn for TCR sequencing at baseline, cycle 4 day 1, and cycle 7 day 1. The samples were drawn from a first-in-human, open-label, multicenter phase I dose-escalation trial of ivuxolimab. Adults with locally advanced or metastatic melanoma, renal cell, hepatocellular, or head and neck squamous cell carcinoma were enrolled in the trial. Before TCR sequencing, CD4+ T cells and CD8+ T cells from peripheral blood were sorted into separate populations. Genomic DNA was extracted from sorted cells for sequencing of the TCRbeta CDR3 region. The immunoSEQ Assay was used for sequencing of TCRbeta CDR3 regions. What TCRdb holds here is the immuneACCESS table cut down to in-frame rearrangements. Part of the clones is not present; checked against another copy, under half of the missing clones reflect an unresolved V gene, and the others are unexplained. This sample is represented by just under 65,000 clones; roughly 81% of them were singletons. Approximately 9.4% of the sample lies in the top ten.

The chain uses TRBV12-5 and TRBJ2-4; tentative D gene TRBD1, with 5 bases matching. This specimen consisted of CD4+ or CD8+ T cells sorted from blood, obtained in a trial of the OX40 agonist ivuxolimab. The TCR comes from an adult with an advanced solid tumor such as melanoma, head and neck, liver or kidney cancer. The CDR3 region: CASGLLQVTTAKNIQYF. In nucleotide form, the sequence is TGTGCTAGTGGTTTGTTACAGGTTACGACGGCCAAAAACATTCAGTACTTC.